A single sample gave rise to the 20 T cell receptor beta chains below, sequenced in a study of breast tumors, draining lymph nodes, adjacent tissues. Breast cancer patients provided tissue from their axillary draining lymph nodes. TCRdb used MiXCR to reprocess the multiplex PCR reads, holding one entry per CDR3 protein. The sample shows 200,000 to 250,000 distinct CDR3 sequences, 34% of them seen only once. The specimen was axillary lymph node tissue. These receptors all stem from a female donor with breast cancer. Some clones in this sample may be carry-over from other donors' samples.

This clonotype was seen at least ten times. The CDR3 sequence: CASSTASGGFGGELFF. Here the CDR3 DNA reads TGTGCCAGTAGTACGGCTAGCGGGGGATTTGGCGGGGAGCTGTTTTTT. J is TRBJ2-2 and V is TRBV19, with 10 bases lining up with TRBD2. After removal of 4 bases from V and 7 bases from J, the junction contained 9 bases not matched to a gene. The CDR3 loop spans 16 amino acids. CDR1 is LNHDA and CDR2 is SQIVND in the germline V gene (reference sequence).

This clonotype has a count of ten or more. The chain uses TRBV20-1 and TRBJ2-5; tentatively, D is TRBD2 (5 bases). Germline CDR1 and CDR2: DFQATT and SNEGSKA (reference sequence). The CDR3 is made up of 12 amino acids. CDR3 bases: TGCGCGGTGGGGTCGGGATTGGAGACCCAGTACTTC. Its protein is CAVGSGLETQYF.

This clonotype was seen at least ten times. The chain couples TRBV9 to TRBJ1-2; D may be TRBD1 (5 bases). The V gene's germline CDR1 is SGDLS and CDR2 YYNGEE. The CDR3 has 15 residues. Trimming left V 0 bases short and J 4 bases short, with 13 bases between. CDR3 nucleotides: TGTGCCAGCAGCGTAGGTGAGGGGCAGACCTATGGCTACACCTTC. Amino acid sequence: CASSVGEGQTYGYTF.

This clonotype showed up just a few times. The V and J genes are TRBV28 and TRBJ2-3; 7 bases match TRBD2. The V segment lost 0 bases and the J segment 3 bases; nucleotides outside the gene matches: 6. The CDR3 has 16 amino acids. CDR1 is MDHEN, CDR2 SYDVKM, per germline. CDR3 coding DNA: TGTGCCAGCAGTTTATGGGCGGGAGCTTTAACAGATACGCAGTATTTT. Its translation: CASSLWAGALTDTQYF.

This clonotype turned up a few times. A read error is possible here, since a much larger clone lies one base away. The chain has TRBV6-6 and TRBJ1-5, with D possibly TRBD1 on 5 matching bases. This CDR3 spans 12 amino acids. Germline values: CDR1 MNHNY, CDR2 SVGAGI (reference sequence). Trimming took 8 bases from V and 4 from J, leaving 9 bases between them. The DNA for the CDR3 is TGTGCCAGCGCGCGACAGAATCAGCCCCAGCATTTT. This encodes CASARQNQPQHF.

In this sample, this clonotype turned up a few times. V is TRBV28 and J is TRBJ2-7; 10 bases match TRBD2. The germline V gene has CDR1 MDHEN and CDR2 SYDVKM. J was trimmed by 3 bases and V by 7 bases; bases with no gene match: 3. The CDR3 loop spans 13 amino acids. The CDR3 coding sequence is TGTGCCAGCATGAGGACTAGCGGCTACGAGCAGTACTTC. Translation gives CASMRTSGYEQYF.

This clonotype was recorded a few times. V gene TRBV5-8 combines with J gene TRBJ1-4, with D uncertain. The V and J ends lost 5 bases and 6 bases respectively, with 14 bases between them. The germline CDR1 and CDR2 sequences are SGHTS and YDEGEE. CDR3 length equals 14 residues. DNA of the CDR3: TGTGCCAGCAGGACTGACTACCAAGATGAAAAACTGTTTTTT. It is translated as CASRTDYQDEKLFF. Using reference TRBV5-8 and TRBJ1-4 for the parts outside the CDR3, the full variable domain is EAGVTQSPTHLIKTRGQQATLRCSPISGHTSVYWYQQALGLGLQFLLWYDEGEERNRGNFPPRFSGRQFPNYSSELNVNALELEDSALYLCASRTDYQDEKLFFGSGTQLSVL.

This clonotype has a count of ten or more. The chain is built from TRBV5-8 and TRBJ1-5; D is possibly TRBD1 (5 bases). Per the germline V gene, CDR1 is SGHTS and CDR2 is YDEGEE. Trimming shortened V by 1 base and J by 1 base, and 12 bases separated the two germline ends. CDR3 length equals 16 residues. The CDR3 here is CASSLLGELSNQPQHF. In DNA, the CDR3 is TGTGCCAGCAGCTTGTTGGGGGAATTAAGCAATCAGCCCCAGCATTTT.

The J gene is TRBJ2-2, the V gene TRBV7-2, with 7 bases aligning to TRBD1. From germline, CDR1 is SGHTA and CDR2 FQGNSA. The ends lost 1 base at V and 8 bases at J; junction bases unmatched: 7. The CDR3 spans 15 residues. The CDR3 reads CASSLGTGLGGELFF. CDR3 coding DNA: TGTGCCAGCAGCTTAGGGACAGGTTTGGGGGGGGAGCTGTTTTTT.

This clonotype was found many times. This chain connects TRBV7-2 to TRBJ2-5; D tentatively fits TRBD1 or TRBD2 (5 bases each). Trimming left V 5 bases short and J 1 base short, with 14 bases between. The CDR3 is made up of 15 amino acids. CDR1 and CDR2 from the germline V gene are SGHTA and FQGNSA. CDR3 DNA: TGTGCCAGCAGCATCTCTTGGGGGTTCCAAGAGACCCAGTACTTC. It is translated as CASSISWGFQETQYF.

CDR3 bases: TGCAGTGCTAAAGAGGGGAGGGCAGGTGGCTACACCTTC. Translation gives CSAKEGRAGGYTF. The chain is built from TRBV20-1 and TRBJ1-2, with a possible D match to TRBD1 (5 bases). Trimming left V 4 bases short and J 7 bases short, with 16 bases between. This CDR3 comprises 13 residues. CDR1 is DFQATT and CDR2 is SNEGSKA in the germline V gene (reference sequence).

The rearrangement uses TRBV28 and TRBJ2-5, with D perhaps matching TRBD2 (6 bases). Deletions cut 2 bases from V and 2 bases from J, with 18 bases between. The CDR3 is made up of 17 amino acids. Germline values: CDR1 MDHEN, CDR2 SYDVKM. The CDR3 DNA reads TGTGCCAGCAGTTTAGGCCCCCCGGGCGCGGGACAAGAGACCCAGTACTTC. This gives the protein CASSLGPPGAGQETQYF.

The genes are TRBV7-2 and TRBJ2-1, with D uncertain. The CDR3 is made up of 12 amino acids. Trimming removed 4 bases from V and 8 bases from J, with 9 bases in between. Germline V gene data show CDR1 as SGHTA and CDR2 as FQGNSA. DNA for the CDR3: TGTGCCAGCAGCTACCTCGGGTATGAGCAGTTCTTC. The encoded protein is CASSYLGYEQFF.

This clonotype was counted ten times or more. The rearrangement uses TRBV4-1 and TRBJ2-7; D assignment may be TRBD1 or TRBD2 (5 bases each). The CDR3 extends over 15 amino acids. The V end lost 2 bases, the J end lost 2 bases, and 13 bases lay between the germline ends. CDR1 and CDR2 (germline): MGHRA, YSYEKL. The DNA of the CDR3 is TGCGCCAGCAGCCAAAGGGACGGAGTAGCCTACGAGCAGTACTTC. This codes for CASSQRDGVAYEQYF.

V gene TRBV4-1 combines with J gene TRBJ2-1; 7 bases fit TRBD2. Germline-derived CDR1 and CDR2 are MGHRA and YSYEKL. V lost 1 base to trimming and J lost 6 bases; unmatched junction nucleotides: 3. The CDR3 is 14 residues long. In DNA form, the CDR3 reads TGCGCCAGCAGCCAAGGACCGGGAGGCAATGAGCAGTTCTTC. It encodes CASSQGPGGNEQFF.

There are many counts of this clonotype. CDR3 residues: CATSDPGLAGGVDTQYF. The CDR3 nucleotides are TGTGCCACCAGTGATCCCGGACTAGCGGGAGGGGTAGATACGCAGTATTTT. The chain uses TRBV24-1 and TRBJ2-3, with 15 bases identical to TRBD2. Germline V gene data show CDR1 as KGHDR and CDR2 as SFDVKD. This CDR3 has 17 residues. The V gene end was trimmed by 3 bases and the J gene end by 5 bases; junction bases not matched to a gene: 5.

The rearrangement uses TRBV7-9 and TRBJ1-1; possible D gene TRBD1, 5 bases. This CDR3 has 15 residues. The germline V and J ends were trimmed by 5 bases and 4 bases, with 17 bases remaining between them. Germline V lookup: CDR1 SEHNR, CDR2 FQNEAQ (reference sequence). Here the CDR3 reads CASSPISGTGTEAFF. The DNA of the CDR3 is TGTGCCAGCAGCCCGATATCAGGGACGGGCACTGAAGCTTTCTTT.

This clonotype was seen more than once but under ten times. A read error may be the cause here, since a much bigger clone is one base away. The V call is TRBV7-2, the J call TRBJ2-7, with 8 bases fitting TRBD1. Germline CDR1 is SGHTA and CDR2 is FQGNSA. The CDR3 is made up of 15 amino acids. The CDR3 spells CASSSRDRSSYEQHF. CDR3 DNA sequence: TGTGCCAGCAGCTCCCGGGACAGGTCATCCTACGAGCAGCACTTC.

The genes are TRBV5-1 and TRBJ1-3; unclear D gene. Germline-derived CDR1 and CDR2 are SGHRS and YFSETQ. Deletions cut 1 base from V and 0 bases from J, with 2 bases between. CDR3 length equals 13 residues. This CDR3 is CASSLFSGNTIYF. CDR3 coding DNA: TGCGCCAGCAGCTTGTTCTCTGGAAACACCATATATTTT.

This clonotype was counted many times. The chain links TRBV10-3 to TRBJ2-3; D remains ambiguous. The CDR3 covers 14 residues. V was clipped by 4 bases and J by 0 bases, with 8 bases between them. Germline values: CDR1 ENHRY, CDR2 SYGVKD. For the CDR3, the DNA is TGTGCCATCAGTGGGGTCGGGAGCACAGATACGCAGTATTTT. The encoded protein is CAISGVGSTDTQYF.